A selection of T cell receptor beta chains follows, all from one sample in a study of T cell changes during pregnancy in multiple sclerosis. Data came from immunoSEQ multiplex PCR; TCRdb stores just in-frame clones and leaves some out. Here the sample spans 30,000 or so clones, 89% being singletons. Sequences were derived from CD8+ T cells from peripheral blood mononuclear cells, sampled in the second trimester of pregnancy. All receptors derive from a female donor with multiple sclerosis, enrolled in a pregnancy study. The CDR3 runs from the conserved cysteine through the conserved F or W. Fields, in order: D gene, clone size, J gene, V gene, CDR3 DNA, CDR3 protein. The D gene is left open where the match is weak. Clone size is shown for a subset of rows, as once, few, many or a class of expanded clone.

NA,NA,TRBJ1-1,TRBV2,TGTGCCAGCAGTGACTGGGTTTGCAGGGTAGTCACTGAAGCTTTCTTT,CASSDWVCRVVTEAFF
TRBD1,few,TRBJ1-1,TRBV15,TGTGCCACCAGCAGGGGACAGGGTGGTTATGAAGCTTTCTTT,CATSRGQGGYEAFF
NA,NA,TRBJ2-2,TRBV28,TGTGCCAGCAGTTTAGCGGGGCTCGCGAACACCGGGGAGCTGTTTTTT,CASSLAGLANTGELFF
TRBD1,NA,TRBJ2-1,TRBV5-6,TGTGCCAGCAGCCCCCCGACAGGGTCGGCCGCGGAGCAATTCTTC,CASSPPTGSAAEQFF
TRBD2,NA,TRBJ2-3,TRBV6-4,TGTGCCAGCAGTGACTCAGCGGGGGGGCCAGATACGCAGTATTTT,CASSDSAGGPDTQYF
NA,NA,TRBJ2-3,TRBV7-2,TGTGCCAGCAGCCCCGCCCAGCGAGGCACAGATACGCAGTATTTT,CASSPAQRGTDTQYF
NA,NA,TRBJ1-1,TRBV7-8,TGTGCCAGCAGCTTACAGGGAGGAGACACTGAAGCTTTCTTT,CASSLQGGDTEAFF
TRBD1,NA,TRBJ2-5,TRBV29-1,TGCAGCGTTGAAGGGGGCCAGGGGGCTAGTGAGACCCAGTACTTC,CSVEGGQGASETQYF
TRBD2,NA,TRBJ2-3,TRBV29-1,TGCAGCGTTTTCAGACTAGCGGCTAGCACAGATACGCAGTATTTT,CSVFRLAASTDTQYF
TRBD1,NA,TRBJ1-4,TRBV5-6,TGTGCCAGCAGCGCGAGGGACAGGGAAAATCTGCCCAATGAAAAACTGTTTTTT,CASSARDRENLPNEKLFF
NA,once,TRBJ1-6,TRBV9,TGTGCCAGCAGCGCCGGGACAACCAATTCACCCCTCCACTTT,CASSAGTTNSPLHF
NA,NA,TRBJ2-3,TRBV5-1,TGCGCCAGCAGCCGTTGGACTAGCACAGATACGCAGTATTTT,CASSRWTSTDTQYF
TRBD2,NA,TRBJ2-7,TRBV19,TGTGCCAGCGGACTAGCTTCCGACGAGCAGTACTTC,CASGLASDEQYF
TRBD1,NA,TRBJ1-2,TRBV27,TGTGCCAGCAGTTCTTTACAGGGGGCAGCTAACTATGGCTACACCTTC,CASSSLQGAANYGYTF
TRBD2,once,TRBJ2-1,TRBV9,TGTGCCAGCGGAACTAGCGGCTACAATGAGCAGTTCTTC,CASGTSGYNEQFF